A single sample gave rise to the 10 T cell receptor beta chains below, sequenced in a study of control samples from healthy donors and cancer patients. Assay: immunoSEQ multiplex PCR; the TCRdb copy retains only in-frame clones and omits some. The sample gives roughly 38,000 clones, roughly 92% of which show up once; around 4% is in the top ten. The specimen sequenced was blood. The receptors come from a woman aged 45-65 years in good health.

This chain joins TRBV19 and TRBJ1-5; D call uncertain. The CDR3 has 13 amino acids. Looked up from germline, CDR1 is LNHDA and CDR2 is SQIVND (reference sequence). V lost 3 bases to trimming and J lost 4 bases, with 7 bases between them. The CDR3 loop reads CASSILGNQPQHF. CDR3 DNA sequence: TGTGCCAGTAGTATTTTAGGAAATCAGCCCCAGCATTTT.

The chain's CDR3 is CASSLGSRGSPLHF. The CDR3 DNA reads TGTGCCAGCAGCTTAGGTTCGCGAGGATCACCCCTCCACTTT. This rearrangement joins TRBV7-2 to TRBJ1-6; D gene ambiguous. Trimming stripped 1 base from V and 10 bases from J, with 11 bases between. The CDR3 extends over 14 amino acids. Germline V gene data show CDR1 as SGHTA and CDR2 as FQGNSA.

The rearrangement joins TRBV28 to TRBJ2-7; D may correspond to TRBD1 or TRBD2 (5 bases each). CDR1 is MDHEN and CDR2 is SYDVKM in the germline V gene. The length of the CDR3 is 14 residues. Trimming pared 1 base from V and 7 bases from J, leaving 14 bases between. The DNA for the CDR3 is TGTGCCAGCAGTTTATTATCCAAATGGGGGGAGCAGTACTTC. Translating it yields CASSLLSKWGEQYF.

The genes are TRBV7-9 and TRBJ1-1; tentative D call: TRBD1 (6 bases). Germline values: CDR1 SEHNR, CDR2 FQNEAQ (reference sequence). This CDR3 is built from 14 residues. Trimming cost V 4 bases and J 2 bases, with 11 bases left between them. CDR3 nucleotide sequence: TGTGCCAGCAGCTCACAACAGGGAAACACTGAAGCTTTCTTT. Translated, it gives CASSSQQGNTEAFF.

This chain connects TRBV6-5 to TRBJ1-4; D might be TRBD1 (6 bases). Trimming took off 4 bases at V and 4 bases at J, with 13 bases between the two ends. CDR3 length: 15 residues. Germline V CDR1 and CDR2: MNHEY, SVGAGI. The CDR3 coding sequence is TGTGCCAGCAGTTTAGGAGGACAGTTTAATGAAAAACTGTTTTTT. Translation: CASSLGGQFNEKLFF.

This chain links TRBV7-9 with TRBJ1-1; 7 bases agree with TRBD1. The CDR3 contains 15 residues. Germline CDR1 reads SEHNR; CDR2 reads FQNEAQ (reference sequence). J gave up 11 bases and V 2 bases, and 14 bases lay outside the gene matches. The CDR3 DNA reads TGTGCCAGCAGCTTATTAATTCTTGACAGGGTGGATGCTTTCTTT. This encodes CASSLLILDRVDAFF.

J is TRBJ2-7 and V is TRBV3-1 (or the pseudogene TRBV3-2); D unresolved. V shed 4 bases and J shed 1 base, with 11 bases lying between them. This CDR3 has 14 residues. Germline-derived CDR1 and CDR2 are LGHDT and YNNKEL (reference sequence). The CDR3 sequence is CASSRADRSYEQYF. CDR3 coding DNA: TGTGCCAGCAGCCGCGCTGATCGTTCCTACGAGCAGTACTTC.

V and J are TRBV5-1 and TRBJ2-5; no clear D. The ends were cut back, 0 bases at V and 2 bases at J, with 2 bases in the middle. CDR1 SGHRS and CDR2 YFSETQ come from the germline V gene. CDR3 size: 12 residues. The CDR3 nucleotides are TGCGCCAGCAGCTTGGGACAAGAGACCCAGTACTTC. Amino acids: CASSLGQETQYF.

The chain joins TRBV7-9 to TRBJ2-5, with a possible D match to TRBD2 (5 bases). V lost 5 bases to trimming and J lost 7 bases, with 11 bases between them. Germline CDR1 SEHNR, CDR2 FQNEAQ (reference sequence). CDR3 length: 12 residues. The CDR3 DNA reads as TGTGCCAGCAGCCCAGGACTTGGGACCCAGTACTTC. Translating it yields CASSPGLGTQYF.

The V call is TRBV30, the J call TRBJ1-6; 7 bases align to TRBD1. Trimming at V came to 3 bases and at J to 7 bases, leaving 3 bases not matched to a gene. The CDR3 runs to 13 residues. The V gene's germline CDR1 is GTSNPN and CDR2 SVGIG (reference sequence). CDR3 region: CAWSRDRNSPLHF. As DNA, the CDR3 is TGTGCCTGGAGCCGGGACAGAAATTCACCCCTCCACTTT.